This TCR beta chain comes out of a study of blood T cell repertoires in COVID-19. Study background: PBMCs, B-cell-depleted T cells, or T cells were the source of the cDNA or gDNA that made up the material.

As handled by the study authors: Estimated nucleated cell counts came from reference gene primer amplification. The method was immunoSEQ multiplex PCR; TCRdb's version includes in-frame clones alone and lacks a portion of them. That table supplies the V and J calls and clone size; D and trimming were determined from the DNA. The sample records approximately 31,000 clones, about nine tenths being singletons. This CDR3 is 13 amino acids long. The V gene lost 6 bases and the J gene lost 2 bases, with 9 bases spanning the gap. From germline, CDR1 is LNHDA and CDR2 SQIVND (reference sequence). This sequence joins TRBV19 and TRBJ2-3; maybe TRBD1 (6 bases). The receptor comes from a woman aged 80 or over with active or convalescent COVID-19. Material: peripheral blood. For the CDR3, the DNA is TGTGCCAGTAGGGGGGACAACACAGATACGCAGTATTTT. Residues: CASRGDNTDTQYF.